The sample holds one count of the clone carrying this TCR beta chain. As yet, its antigen is unknown. Sequencing used immunoSEQ multiplex PCR; TCRdb keeps in-frame clones, though not all of them. This table holds about 33,000 clones, approximately 89% found once. This sample was included in a study of OX40 agonist ivuxolimab in advanced cancers. The wider study: In this trial design, patients received ivuxolimab intravenously at 0.01 to 10 mg/kg every 2 weeks. Three dose-escalation patients had partial responses: one with hepatocellular carcinoma and two with cutaneous melanoma.

CDR3 size: 12 residues. With V trimmed by 7 bases and J by 9 bases, 3 bases remained unmatched. CDR1 LNHDA and CDR2 SQIVND come from the germline V gene (reference sequence). Blood specimens came from baseline, cycle 4 day 1, and cycle 7 day 1. General study results and limits: It was also the case that some nonresponders had low normalized T-cell clonal expansion.

This sequence was found in an adult with an advanced solid tumor such as melanoma, head and neck, liver or kidney cancer. Material: CD4+ or CD8+ T cells sorted from blood, obtained in a trial of the OX40 agonist ivuxolimab. The chain employs TRBV19 and TRBJ1-5; 10 bases line up with TRBD1. CDR3 in amino acids: CASTDRGRPQHF. The CDR3 coding sequence is TGTGCCAGTACTGACAGGGGGCGGCCCCAGCATTTT.